By share of the sample, the clone carrying this T cell receptor (beta chain) is medium-sized. This CDR3 region has 13 residues. V shed 9 bases and J 4 bases; nucleotides not matched to a gene: 3. Germline V gene data show CDR1 as MNHNS and CDR2 as SASEGT. MiXCR, run by TCRdb on the PCR reads, gives a single entry per CDR3 protein. The repertoire includes roughly 8,400 distinct CDR3 sequences, 35% to 50% of them detected once, and about 95% sits in the top ten. The sample is drawn from a study of CD4 and CD8 cells across lung adenocarcinoma regions. Donors had localized lung adenocarcinoma, a non-small cell lung cancer.

The rearrangement joins TRBV6-1 to TRBJ2-1, with 10 bases identical to TRBD1. Sequencing was carried out using CD8+ T cells from the center of a lung tumor. This sequence originates from a male donor with lung adenocarcinoma. The CD4 and CD8 labels of this study may be unreliable. The CDR3 spells CASQGQGYNEQFF. The CDR3 coding sequence is TGTGCCAGTCAGGGACAGGGGTACAATGAGCAGTTCTTC.